This T cell receptor beta chain is from a study of cytotoxic CD8 clonotypes in ibrutinib-treated CLL. Study as a whole: The patients, under 13 relapsed/refractory and approximately 14 treatment-naive, included about 18 who were IGHV unmutated. Study-wide results and caveats: Having risen at ibrutinib response, clonality had fallen back toward baseline by progression. Public clonotypes showed up rarely, and on treatment they shrank or held steady.

Comments on this clone: Antigen unknown.

The table came from immunoSEQ multiplex PCR; TCRdb's copy has only in-frame clones and leaves some out. The table lists about 50,000 clones, roughly 54% of them singletons, with more than 20% in the top ten. Germline CDR1 and CDR2: MDHEN and SYDVKM. V lost 7 bases and J lost 5; bases outside the gene matches: 9. The CDR3 contains 14 residues. V is TRBV28 and J is TRBJ1-2; 8 nucleotides agree with TRBD1. This material consisted of PBMCs, taken at disease progression, from a patient treated with ibrutinib. This receptor was taken from a human donor with chronic lymphocytic leukemia. The CDR3 nucleotides read TGTGCCAGCAATCCGGGACAGGACCATTATGGCTACACCTTC. Its translation is CASNPGQDHYGYTF.